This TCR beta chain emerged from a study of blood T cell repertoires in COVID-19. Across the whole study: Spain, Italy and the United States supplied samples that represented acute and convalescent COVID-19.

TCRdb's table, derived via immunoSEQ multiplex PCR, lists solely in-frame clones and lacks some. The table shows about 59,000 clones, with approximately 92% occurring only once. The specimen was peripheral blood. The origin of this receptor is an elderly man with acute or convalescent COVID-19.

The CDR3 reads CATSDRTSGGQDTQYF. The CDR3 nucleotides are TGTGCCACCAGTGACCGGACTAGCGGGGGCCAAGATACGCAGTATTTT. This rearrangement joins TRBV24-1 to TRBJ2-3; 13 bases fit TRBD2. CDR3 length equals 16 residues. CDR1 is KGHDR and CDR2 is SFDVKD in the germline V gene. J lost 5 bases, V lost 4 bases, and 5 bases had no gene match.